This TCR beta chain came from a study of cytomegalovirus exposure and HLA in healthy donors. About this clone: What it binds is not known.

Use of 60 Vbeta and 13 Jbeta primers characterized the PCR. Sequenced by immunoSEQ multiplex PCR; TCRdb stores in-frame clones only, minus some. Of about 130,000 clones in the sample, roughly 79% were seen once. Germline assignment: CDR1 GTSNPN and CDR2 SVGIG (reference sequence). The CDR3 has 18 amino acids. After removal of 4 bases from V and 3 bases from J, the junction contained 15 bases not matched to a gene. Study-wide points: HLA restriction was apparent for most CMV-associated TCR beta chains in a later analysis.

The sample consisted of PBMCs. The clonotype comes from a man in his late teens or twenties in good health and CMV-seronegative. This chain joins TRBV30 and TRBJ2-2; TRBD2 aligns across 9 bases. Written as DNA, the CDR3 is TGTGCCTGGACATTCTCTGTTAGCGGGAGACTCTACACCGGGGAGCTGTTTTTT. Protein product: CAWTFSVSGRLYTGELFF.